The 6 T cell receptor beta chains below were found in one sample sequenced in a study of identical twins. In TCRdb, the 5' RACE reads were re-called with MiXCR into one record per CDR3 protein. The data show roughly 710,000 distinct CDR3 sequences, roughly 6% seen once. The material sequenced was naive T cells sorted from blood. These receptors originate from a man between 18 and 29 years old in good health.

This clonotype was observed a few times. The chain has TRBV10-3 and TRBJ2-3, with D unresolved. This CDR3 has 12 amino acids. CDR1 is ENHRY and CDR2 is SYGVKD in the germline V gene. V was trimmed by 2 bases and J by 6 bases, leaving 6 bases between them. CDR3 loop: CAISEEYDTQYF. The CDR3 bases are TGTGCCATCAGTGAGGAGTATGATACGCAGTATTTT.

Comment on this clonotype: Being one base from a much bigger clone, this may be a read error. It is likely a read error, because the conserved phenylalanine at the end of the CDR3 is missing. This chain uses TRBV6-5 with TRBJ1-2; no clear D gene. Trimming shortened V by 2 bases and J by 0 bases, and 10 bases separated the two germline ends. Looked up from germline, CDR1 is MNHEY and CDR2 is SVGAGI. The CDR3 extends over 15 amino acids. CDR3 sequence reads: CASSYGTASNYGYTY. The CDR3, as DNA: TGTGCCAGCAGTTACGGAACAGCCTCTAACTATGGCTACACCTAC.

V and J are TRBV6-2 or TRBV6-3 and TRBJ2-5, with 11 bases identical to TRBD2. Germline V gives CDR1 MNHEY, CDR2 SVGEGT. V lost 7 bases and J lost 3; bases outside the gene matches: 7. This CDR3 is 15 amino acids long. The CDR3 spells CASTKLAGGKETQYF. The DNA of the CDR3 is TGTGCCAGCACCAAGCTAGCGGGAGGAAAAGAGACCCAGTACTTC.

This clonotype was counted many times. The chain carries TRBV24-1 and TRBJ2-3; D might be TRBD1 (5 bases). The CDR3 is made up of 16 amino acids. V lost 3 bases, J lost 7 bases, and 19 bases lay in between. The germline gives CDR1 KGHDR, CDR2 SFDVKD. The CDR3 sequence: CATSDGLPGSEYTQYF. Here the CDR3 DNA reads TGTGCCACCAGTGATGGTCTTCCAGGGTCGGAGTATACGCAGTATTTT.

This clonotype was recorded many times. The chain is built from TRBV4-2 and TRBJ1-3; D uncertain. Germline V gene lookup returns CDR1 LGHNA and CDR2 YNFKEQ. The CDR3 has 14 residues. Trimming removed 1 base from V and 2 bases from J, with 6 bases in between. DNA of the CDR3: TGTGCCAGCAGCCAAGCGACAACTGGAAACACCATATATTTT. Protein sequence: CASSQATTGNTIYF.

This clonotype has a count of ten or more. The chain is built from TRBV6-6 and TRBJ2-4; D not certain. Trimming pared 0 bases from V and 6 bases from J, leaving 6 bases between. This CDR3 region has 13 residues. Germline V lookup: CDR1 MNHNY, CDR2 SVGAGI (reference sequence). Here the CDR3 reads CASSYSPGNIQYF. CDR3 in DNA: TGTGCCAGCAGTTACTCGCCGGGAAACATTCAGTACTTC.